Below are 14 T cell receptor beta chains sequenced from a single sample in a study of shared clonotypes between healthy human individuals. Sequencing used immunoSEQ multiplex PCR; TCRdb keeps in-frame clones, though not all of them. Of some 1,900,000 clones in the sample, about 95% were seen once. Selected positively for CCR7 and CD45RO-negative, naive CD8 cells excluded terminally differentiated effector memory CD45RA+ cells. Specimen: naive CD8+ T cells sorted from blood. Every receptor here comes from a man aged 18-30 years in good health.

A single count supports this clone. The V gene is TRBV5-4, the J gene TRBJ2-2; D is unclear. Germline V gene data show CDR1 as SGHNT and CDR2 as YYREEE (reference sequence). The ends were cut back, 0 bases at V and 5 bases at J, with 11 bases in the middle. There are 15 residues in the CDR3. The CDR3 region has the DNA TGTGCCAGCAGCTTGGACAGCCTGGGTACCGGGGAGCTGTTTTTT. It yields the protein CASSLDSLGTGELFF.

This chain uses TRBV19 with TRBJ2-1; the D gene is possibly TRBD2 (5 bases). Trimming left V 5 bases short and J 10 bases short, with 18 bases between. This CDR3 spans 14 amino acids. Germline-derived CDR1 and CDR2 are LNHDA and SQIVND (reference sequence). The CDR3 loop reads CASSPVPGEGEQFF. In nucleotides, the CDR3 is TGTGCCAGTAGTCCCGTCCCGGGTGAGGGAGAGCAGTTCTTC.

This rearrangement joins TRBV2 to TRBJ2-7, with D possibly being TRBD1 or TRBD2 (5 bases each). V shed 3 bases and J shed 3 bases, with 15 bases lying between them. In germline, CDR1 is SNHLY, CDR2 FYNNEI. The CDR3 is 15 amino acids. The CDR3 nucleotides are TGTGCCAGCAGTGAGTTGGGGGAGCCGTTCTACGAGCAGTACTTC. Protein: CASSELGEPFYEQYF.

This clone was seen only once. This sample also contains other DNA sequences that code for the same CDR3. The rearrangement links TRBV7-9 to TRBJ2-2; D is unresolved. Trimming pared 1 base from V and 5 bases from J, leaving 5 bases between. The germline gives CDR1 SEHNR, CDR2 FQNEAQ (reference sequence). The CDR3 consists of 13 residues. Written as DNA, the CDR3 is TGTGCCAGCAGCTTAGAATCAACCGGGGAGCTGTTTTTT. This sequence encodes CASSLESTGELFF.

The genes are TRBV7-9 and TRBJ2-3; tentative D call: TRBD2 (6 bases). The germline V gene encodes CDR1 SEHNR and CDR2 FQNEAQ (reference sequence). This CDR3 spans 14 amino acids. V was shortened by 5 bases and J by 4 bases, with 13 bases between the two germline ends. In DNA, the CDR3 is TGTGCCAGCAGCCCCCGACTAGACGCAGATACGCAGTATTTT. It specifies CASSPRLDADTQYF.

Worth noting for this clone: The identical CDR3 is also encoded by other nucleotide sequences in the sample. The J gene is TRBJ1-1, the V gene TRBV11-2; D ambiguous. The CDR3 length is 13 residues. The V end lost 3 bases, the J end lost 1 base, and 6 bases lay between the germline ends. CDR1 SGHAT and CDR2 FQNNGV come from the germline V gene. Written as DNA, the CDR3 is TGTGCCAGCAGCTTTTGGGGGAACACTGAAGCTTTCTTT. Its translation: CASSFWGNTEAFF.

The chain combines TRBV30 with TRBJ1-2, with D hard to call. Germline CDR1 reads GTSNPN; CDR2 reads SVGIG (reference sequence). Trimming took 1 base from V and 0 from J, leaving 15 bases between them. The CDR3 contains 16 residues. CDR3 nucleotides: TGTGCCTGGAGTGGCCCTGGCAACTTAGCTAACTATGGCTACACCTTC. This encodes CAWSGPGNLANYGYTF.

The chain joins TRBV4-3 to TRBJ2-3, with D maybe TRBD2 (5 bases). Germline CDR1 and CDR2: LGHNA and YSLEER. CDR3 size: 16 residues. V was pared by 0 bases and J by 6 bases, with 16 bases between. CDR3 protein: CASSQDPRGPLDTQYF. In DNA, the CDR3 is TGCGCCAGCAGCCAAGATCCTAGAGGGCCCCTGGATACGCAGTATTTT.

The rearrangement links TRBV4-1 to TRBJ2-3, with a possible D match to TRBD1 (6 bases). Per germline, CDR1 MGHRA and CDR2 YSYEKL. Trimming stripped 0 bases from V and 4 bases from J, with 14 bases between. This CDR3 region has 16 residues. CDR3: CASSQETGYTADTQYF. The CDR3 DNA reads as TGCGCCAGCAGCCAAGAAACAGGGTATACGGCAGATACGCAGTATTTT.

The rearrangement uses TRBV4-3 and TRBJ2-1; tentatively, D is TRBD2 (6 bases). This CDR3 region has 16 residues. The V gene lost 0 bases and the J gene lost 4 bases, with 13 bases spanning the gap. The V gene's germline CDR1 is LGHNA and CDR2 YSLEER. The CDR3 bases are TGCGCCAGCAGCCAAGATCGGGCTAGCGAGTACAATGAGCAGTTCTTC. Its protein is CASSQDRASEYNEQFF.

The rearrangement joins TRBV27 to TRBJ2-3, with D hard to call. From germline, CDR1 is MNHEY and CDR2 SMNVEV (reference sequence). The CDR3 has 13 residues. V lost 4 bases and J lost 0, with 5 bases in between. In DNA form, the CDR3 reads TGTGCCAGCAGTTCCCTCAGCACAGATACGCAGTATTTT. Translation: CASSSLSTDTQYF.

This chain uses TRBV5-4 with TRBJ2-7; D tentatively fits TRBD1 or TRBD2 (5 bases each). The CDR3 has 15 residues. CDR1 is SGHNT and CDR2 is YYREEE in the germline V gene (reference sequence). Deletions cut 6 bases from V and 0 bases from J, with 16 bases between. The CDR3 coding sequence is TGTGCCAGCACGTGGGACGGCCAATACTCCTACGAGCAGTACTTC. It yields the protein CASTWDGQYSYEQYF.

A remark on this clone: Other nucleotide sequences from this sample produce the same CDR3. The chain has TRBV5-1 and TRBJ2-5; perhaps D is TRBD1 or TRBD2 (6 bases each). Germline CDR1 and CDR2: SGHRS and YFSETQ. Between the trimmed V and J ends, which lost 0 bases and 2 bases, there was a span of 11 bases. The CDR3 sequence is 15 residues long. The CDR3 is CASSLEGGLQETQYF. CDR3 DNA: TGCGCCAGCAGCTTGGAGGGGGGCCTTCAAGAGACCCAGTACTTC.

The gene calls are TRBV27 and TRBJ1-2; D remains ambiguous. V was pared by 3 bases and J by 4 bases, with 12 bases between. The CDR3 loop spans 14 amino acids. The germline gives CDR1 MNHEY, CDR2 SMNVEV (reference sequence). The CDR3 loop reads CASSFLGGSYGYTF. The CDR3 DNA follows: TGTGCCAGCAGTTTCCTAGGAGGGTCCTATGGCTACACCTTC.